What follows describes a single T cell receptor (beta chain). These data belong to a study of blood T cell repertoires in COVID-19. Per the study methods: How many nucleated cells were present was estimated from reference gene primer amplification. Here immunoSEQ multiplex PCR was the method, and the copy in TCRdb shows in-frame clones only, minus some. V and J calls and clone size are as listed in that table; D and trimming were resolved from the DNA. Of approximately 47,000 clones in the sample, under 85% were seen once. V shed 4 bases, J shed 2 bases, and the junction held 3 bases outside the gene matches. Germline V gives CDR1 SGHRS, CDR2 YFSETQ. CDR3 size: 14 residues.

Sequencing was carried out using peripheral blood. This clonotype was obtained from a man in his 60s with acute or convalescent COVID-19. The chain recombines TRBV5-1 with TRBJ1-2; the match to TRBD1 covers 9 bases. CDR3 residues: CASSPGQGNYGYTF. CDR3 in DNA: TGCGCCAGCAGCCCGGGACAGGGAAACTATGGCTACACCTTC.